A single sample gave rise to the 10 T cell receptor beta chains below, sequenced in a study of cytomegalovirus exposure and HLA in healthy donors. It was with 60 Vbeta and 13 Jbeta primers that the PCR ran. The assay was immunoSEQ multiplex PCR, and TCRdb's table has in-frame clones only and misses some. The data show about 180,000 clones, around 80% seen once. Source material: PBMCs. These receptors all stem from a woman under 40 in good health and CMV-seropositive.

The chain couples TRBV11-2 to TRBJ2-7; weak D call: TRBD2 (6 bases). Germline V CDR1 and CDR2: SGHAT, FQNNGV. This CDR3 has 15 residues. V lost 7 bases to trimming and J lost 2 bases, with 18 bases between them. The chain's CDR3 is CASTRSGLLTYEQYF. The CDR3 coding sequence is TGTGCCAGCACCAGGTCGGGACTCCTGACCTACGAGCAGTACTTC.

V is TRBV18 and J is TRBJ2-7, with 7 positions matching TRBD1. J gave up 3 bases and V 3 bases, and 5 bases lay outside the gene matches. CDR3 size: 14 residues. CDR1 and CDR2 (germline): KGHSH, LQKENI. This CDR3 reads CASSPSGQRYEQYF. The CDR3, as DNA: TGTGCCAGCTCACCCTCGGGACAGCGCTACGAGCAGTACTTC.

As for this clone: Distinct nucleotide sequences in the sample also encode this CDR3. The genes are TRBV19 and TRBJ2-7, with 8 bases lining up with TRBD2. This CDR3 spans 15 amino acids. Germline V gives CDR1 LNHDA, CDR2 SQIVND (reference sequence). V shed 4 bases and J 1 base; nucleotides not matched to a gene: 6. The CDR3 region has the DNA TGTGCCAGTAGTACCGGACTAGCCAGATCCTACGAGCAGTACTTC. Translating it yields CASSTGLARSYEQYF.

The V and J genes are TRBV5-1 and TRBJ2-7, with D possibly TRBD2 on 6 matching bases. CDR1 is SGHRS and CDR2 is YFSETQ in the germline V gene. V shed 2 bases and J shed 3 bases, with 12 bases lying between them. This CDR3 contains 14 residues. CDR3 coding DNA: TGCGCCAGCAGCTTCACTAGCCCTATCTACGAGCAGTACTTC. Protein sequence: CASSFTSPIYEQYF.

The V and J genes are TRBV4-2 and TRBJ1-3, with 8 bases fitting TRBD1. Germline loops: CDR1 LGHNA, CDR2 YNFKEQ. The CDR3 is made up of 15 amino acids. After removal of 4 bases from V and 2 bases from J, the junction contained 4 bases not matched to a gene. The CDR3 coding sequence is TGTGCCAGCAGCCGAGACAGGGGCACTGGAAACACCATATATTTT. Encoded protein: CASSRDRGTGNTIYF.

The rearrangement uses TRBV20-1 and TRBJ2-7; weak D call: TRBD1 (6 bases). V lost 7 bases to trimming and J lost 2 bases, with 9 bases between them. Germline CDR1 is DFQATT and CDR2 is SNEGSKA (reference sequence). The CDR3 length is 11 residues. The CDR3 DNA reads as TGCAGTGGAGGGGGAGCCTACGAGCAGTACTTC. Its protein is CSGGGAYEQYF.

In this sample, this clone turned up a few times. The chain uses TRBV27 and TRBJ2-3; a possible D gene is TRBD2 (6 bases). Germline CDR1 reads MNHEY; CDR2 reads SMNVEV (reference sequence). This CDR3 has 13 residues. The germline V and J ends were trimmed by 0 bases and 11 bases, with 12 bases remaining between them. The CDR3 region has the DNA TGTGCCAGCAGTTTATCGAACGGGAGAAAGCAGTATTTT. Translation gives CASSLSNGRKQYF.

The chain's CDR3 is CASSKGHPKMNTEAFF. The CDR3 coding sequence is TGTGCCAGCAGCAAAGGACATCCCAAGATGAACACTGAAGCTTTCTTT. This chain joins TRBV21-1 and TRBJ1-1; TRBD1, the table's D call, was not compared with the DNA. TRBV21-1 is marked as a pseudogene. The CDR3 runs 16 residues.

The chain uses TRBV4-2 and TRBJ2-6, with 9 positions matching TRBD2. Trimming cost V 1 base and J 0 bases; bases outside gene matches: 1. Per germline, CDR1 LGHNA and CDR2 YNFKEQ. The CDR3 covers 17 residues. CDR3 amino acids: CASSQGSGSSGANVLTF. The CDR3 DNA is TGTGCCAGCAGCCAAGGTAGCGGGAGCTCTGGGGCCAACGTCCTGACTTTC.

J is TRBJ2-1 and V is TRBV27, with 13 nucleotides matching TRBD2. CDR3 length: 14 amino acids. From germline, CDR1 is MNHEY and CDR2 SMNVEV (reference sequence). The ends lost 7 bases at V and 4 bases at J; junction bases unmatched: 1. As DNA, the CDR3 is TGTGCCAGCAAGGGACTAGCGGGATACAATGAGCAGTTCTTC. It encodes CASKGLAGYNEQFF.